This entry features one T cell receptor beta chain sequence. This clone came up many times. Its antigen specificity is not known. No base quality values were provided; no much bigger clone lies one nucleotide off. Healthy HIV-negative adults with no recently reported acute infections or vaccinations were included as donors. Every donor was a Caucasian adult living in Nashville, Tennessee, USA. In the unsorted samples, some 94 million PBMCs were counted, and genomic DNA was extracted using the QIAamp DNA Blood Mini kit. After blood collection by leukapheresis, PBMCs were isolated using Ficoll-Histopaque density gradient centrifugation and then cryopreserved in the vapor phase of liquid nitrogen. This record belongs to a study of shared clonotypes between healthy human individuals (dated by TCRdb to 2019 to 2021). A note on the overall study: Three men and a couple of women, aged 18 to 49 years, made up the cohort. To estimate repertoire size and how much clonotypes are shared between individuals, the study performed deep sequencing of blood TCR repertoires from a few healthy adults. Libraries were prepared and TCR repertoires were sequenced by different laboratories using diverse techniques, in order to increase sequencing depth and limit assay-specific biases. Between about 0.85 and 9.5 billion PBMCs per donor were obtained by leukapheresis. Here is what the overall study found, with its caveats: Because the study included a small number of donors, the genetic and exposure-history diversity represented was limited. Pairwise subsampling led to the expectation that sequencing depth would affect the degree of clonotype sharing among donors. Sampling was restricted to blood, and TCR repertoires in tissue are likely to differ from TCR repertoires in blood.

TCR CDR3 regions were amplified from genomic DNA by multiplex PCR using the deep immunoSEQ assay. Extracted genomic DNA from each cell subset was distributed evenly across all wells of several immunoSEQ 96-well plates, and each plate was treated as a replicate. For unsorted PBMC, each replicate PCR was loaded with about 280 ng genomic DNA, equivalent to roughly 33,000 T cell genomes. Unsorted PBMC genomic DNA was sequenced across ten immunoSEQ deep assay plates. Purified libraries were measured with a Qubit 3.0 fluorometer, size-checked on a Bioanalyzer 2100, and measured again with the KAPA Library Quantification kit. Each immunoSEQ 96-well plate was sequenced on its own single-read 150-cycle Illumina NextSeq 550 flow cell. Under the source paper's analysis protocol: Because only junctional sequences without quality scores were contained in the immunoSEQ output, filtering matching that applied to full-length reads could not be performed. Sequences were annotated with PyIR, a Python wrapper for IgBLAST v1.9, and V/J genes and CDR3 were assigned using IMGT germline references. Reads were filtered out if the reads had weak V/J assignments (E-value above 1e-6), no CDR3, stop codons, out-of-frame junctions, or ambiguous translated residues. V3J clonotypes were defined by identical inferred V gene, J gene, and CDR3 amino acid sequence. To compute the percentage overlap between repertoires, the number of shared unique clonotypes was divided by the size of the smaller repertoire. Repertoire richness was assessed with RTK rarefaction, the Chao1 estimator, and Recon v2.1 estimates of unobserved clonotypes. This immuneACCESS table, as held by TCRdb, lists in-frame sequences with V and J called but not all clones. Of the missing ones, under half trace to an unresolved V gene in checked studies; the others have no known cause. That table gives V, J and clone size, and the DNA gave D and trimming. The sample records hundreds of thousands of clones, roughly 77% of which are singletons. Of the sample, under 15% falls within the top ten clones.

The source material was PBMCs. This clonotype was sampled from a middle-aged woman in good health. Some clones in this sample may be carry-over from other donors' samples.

The CDR3 reads CASSVWDANTEAFF. The sequence in DNA is TGTGCCAGCAGTGTCTGGGATGCGAACACTGAAGCTTTCTTT. Rearrangement joined TRBV2 to TRBJ1-1, with no reliable assignment of the D segment. The germline V gene encodes CDR1 SNHLY and CDR2 FYNNEI. From cysteine to phenylalanine, the CDR3 is 14 amino acids long. The read is trimmed to its CDR3 DNA, 42 bases read in frame from base 1. The V end loses 4 bases and the J end loses 1 base, and a stretch of 10 bases separates them.